This entry concerns a single TCR beta chain. Its antigen is not known. This CDR3 region has 14 residues. V was shortened by 8 bases and J by 0 bases, with 14 bases between the two germline ends. CDR1 and CDR2 from the germline V gene are MNHNS and SASEGT. Cell sorting via CD45RO/CCR7/CD25/CD127/CD95/CD27 was performed to obtain CD4+ naive, central memory, regulatory and stem cell-like memory cells. These data originate in a study of beta chain features in type 1 diabetes. General study findings and limits: Type 1 diabetes patients had moderately but significantly shorter TCRB CDR3s in all four CD4+ subsets.

The whole isolated RNA underwent reverse transcription, so sequencing captured expressed TCRB transcripts. Around 3.9 million reads per sample were averaged for naive, central memory and regulatory samples. Assay: immunoSEQ multiplex PCR; the TCRdb copy retains only in-frame clones and omits some. Here the sample spans roughly 350,000 clones, roughly a tenth being singletons. The sample consisted of central memory CD4+ T cells from blood. The clonotype was recovered from a man aged 30-40 years with type 1 diabetes. This chain connects TRBV6-1 to TRBJ2-7, with a possible D match to TRBD2 (6 bases). The CDR3 is CASGGAEASYEQYF. CDR3 in DNA: TGTGCCAGCGGAGGGGCAGAAGCCTCCTACGAGCAGTACTTC.